This entry lists 5 T cell receptor beta chains sequenced from one sample in a study of blood T cell repertoires in COVID-19. This table comes from immunoSEQ multiplex PCR, and its TCRdb copy is limited to in-frame clones, with some not included. The table records some 150,000 clones, roughly 90% of them present only once. Sequenced input: PBMCs or T cells enriched from blood (not recorded which). These receptors were taken from a woman aged 30 to 39 with acute COVID-19.

J is TRBJ2-4 and V is TRBV7-9; D is possibly TRBD2 (6 bases). The CDR3 has 16 residues. Germline V gene sequence: CDR1 SEHNR, CDR2 FQNEAQ (reference sequence). Trimming pared 2 bases from V and 3 bases from J, leaving 14 bases between. As DNA, the CDR3 is TGTGCCAGCAGCTTACTGGGGGGAGTGGACAAAAACATTCAGTACTTC. This translates into CASSLLGGVDKNIQYF.

This rearrangement joins TRBV7-9 to TRBJ2-7; possible D gene TRBD2, 5 bases. The CDR3 spans 15 residues. V was cut by 2 bases and J by 0 bases, with 11 bases left in between. Per the germline V gene, CDR1 is SEHNR and CDR2 is FQNEAQ (reference sequence). Written as DNA, the CDR3 is TGTGCCAGCAGCTTAAGCGGTGGGTTCTCCTACGAGCAGTACTTC. It is translated as CASSLSGGFSYEQYF.

V and J are TRBV7-2 and TRBJ2-7; 8 nucleotides align to TRBD2. CDR1 and CDR2 (germline): SGHTA, FQGNSA. After removal of 5 bases from V and 1 base from J, the junction contained 16 bases not matched to a gene. This CDR3 is 18 amino acids long. The CDR3 here is CASSDGFLAASGSYEQYF. In nucleotides, the CDR3 is TGTGCCAGCAGCGACGGTTTTTTGGCGGCTAGCGGGTCCTACGAGCAGTACTTC.

This clone was picked up a small number of times. The rearrangement uses TRBV10-3 and TRBJ1-5; D not resolved. The V and J ends lost 3 bases and 7 bases respectively, with 13 bases between them. The germline V gene has CDR1 ENHRY and CDR2 SYGVKD. This CDR3 has 14 residues. The CDR3 spells CAISETWIGQPQHF. As DNA, the CDR3 is TGTGCCATCAGTGAAACTTGGATCGGGCAGCCCCAGCATTTT.

The CDR3 coding sequence is TGTGCCAGCAGAATAGCGGGAGGGCCAGATACGCAGTATTTT. Translating it yields CASRIAGGPDTQYF. The chain joins TRBV7-2 to TRBJ2-3; the match to TRBD2 covers 11 bases. Germline values: CDR1 SGHTA, CDR2 FQGNSA. The V gene end was trimmed by 6 bases and the J gene end by 4 bases; junction bases not matched to a gene: 3. The CDR3 contains 14 residues. Drawing the rest from reference TRBV7-2 and TRBJ2-3, the complete variable domain is GAGVSQSPSNKVTEKGKDVELRCDPISGHTALYWYRQSLGQGLEFLIYFQGNSAPDKSGLPSDRFSAERTGGSVSTLTIQRTQQEDSAVYLCASRIAGGPDTQYFGPGTRLTVL.